This T cell receptor beta chain appears in the sequencing data of a study of blood T cell repertoires in COVID-19. Study background: The United States, Italy and Spain provided the acute and convalescent COVID-19 samples. Sample material is recorded as cDNA or gDNA derived from T cells, B-cell-depleted T cells, or PBMCs.

The CDR3 has 17 residues. CDR1 is SGHTA and CDR2 is FQGNSA in the germline V gene. V was clipped by 5 bases and J by 6 bases; unmatched bases: 14. How the authors handled the data: Estimated nucleated cell counts came from reference gene primer amplification. Repertoires were generated with immunoSEQ multiplex PCR, while TCRdb's copy carries only in-frame clones and drops some. V and J calls plus clone size are reproduced from that table; the DNA served to infer D and trimming. The data show approximately 190,000 clones, with about 88% seen just once and about 6.8% held by the top ten. This clonotype was obtained from a middle-aged woman who had recovered from COVID-19. The V call is TRBV7-2, the J call TRBJ2-3, with 10 bases fitting TRBD1. Input material: peripheral blood. The CDR3 reads CASSPNRDRGLLDTQYF. The CDR3 DNA follows: TGTGCCAGCAGCCCTAACCGGGACAGGGGATTGTTGGATACGCAGTATTTT.